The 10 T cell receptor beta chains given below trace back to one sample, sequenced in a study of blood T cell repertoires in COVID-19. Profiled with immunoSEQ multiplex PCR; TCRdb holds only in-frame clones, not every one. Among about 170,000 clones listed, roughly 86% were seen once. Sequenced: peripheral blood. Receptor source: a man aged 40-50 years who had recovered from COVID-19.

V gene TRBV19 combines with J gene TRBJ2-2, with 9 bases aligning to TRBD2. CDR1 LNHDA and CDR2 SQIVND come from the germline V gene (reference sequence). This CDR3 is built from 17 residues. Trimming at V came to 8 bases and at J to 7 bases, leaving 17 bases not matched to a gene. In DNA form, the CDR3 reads TGTGCCAGTTTCCCCGGCGGGAGGGGCGGAGGTGGCGGGGAGCTGTTTTTT. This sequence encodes CASFPGGRGGGGGELFF.

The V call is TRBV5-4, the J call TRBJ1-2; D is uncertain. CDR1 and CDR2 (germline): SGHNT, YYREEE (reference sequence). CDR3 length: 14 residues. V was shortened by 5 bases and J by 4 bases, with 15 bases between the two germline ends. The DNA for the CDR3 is TGTGCCAGCAGTACGAGGGAGATCCTCTATGGCTACACCTTC. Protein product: CASSTREILYGYTF.

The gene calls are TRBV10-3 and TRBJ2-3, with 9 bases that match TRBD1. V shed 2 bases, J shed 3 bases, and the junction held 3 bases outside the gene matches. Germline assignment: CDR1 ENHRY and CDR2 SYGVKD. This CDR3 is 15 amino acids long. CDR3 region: CAISEMDRGTDTQYF. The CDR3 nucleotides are TGTGCCATCAGTGAGATGGACAGGGGAACAGATACGCAGTATTTT.

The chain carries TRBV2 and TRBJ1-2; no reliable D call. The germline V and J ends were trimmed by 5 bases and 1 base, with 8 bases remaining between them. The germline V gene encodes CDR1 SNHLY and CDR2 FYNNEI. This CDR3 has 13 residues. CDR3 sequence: CASSRESNYGYTF. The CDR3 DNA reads TGTGCCAGCAGTAGAGAGAGTAACTATGGCTACACCTTC.

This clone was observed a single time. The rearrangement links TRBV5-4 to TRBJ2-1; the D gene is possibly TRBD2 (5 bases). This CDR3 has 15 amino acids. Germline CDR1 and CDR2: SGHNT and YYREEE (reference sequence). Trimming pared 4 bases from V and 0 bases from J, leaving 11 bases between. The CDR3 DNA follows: TGTGCCAGCAGCAAGGACTGGAGCTCCTACAATGAGCAGTTCTTC. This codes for CASSKDWSSYNEQFF. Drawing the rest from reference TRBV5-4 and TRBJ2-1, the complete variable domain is ETGVTQSPTHLIKTRGQQVTLRCSSQSGHNTVSWYQQALGQGPQFIFQYYREEENGRGNFPPRFSGLQFPNYSSELNVNALELDDSALYLCASSKDWSSYNEQFFGPGTRLTVL.

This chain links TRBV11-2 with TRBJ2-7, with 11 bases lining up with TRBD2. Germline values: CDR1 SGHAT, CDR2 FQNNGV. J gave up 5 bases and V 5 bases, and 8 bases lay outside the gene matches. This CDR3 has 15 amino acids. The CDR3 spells CASSARLAGPNEQYF. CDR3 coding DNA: TGTGCCAGCAGCGCCCGACTAGCGGGACCTAACGAGCAGTACTTC.

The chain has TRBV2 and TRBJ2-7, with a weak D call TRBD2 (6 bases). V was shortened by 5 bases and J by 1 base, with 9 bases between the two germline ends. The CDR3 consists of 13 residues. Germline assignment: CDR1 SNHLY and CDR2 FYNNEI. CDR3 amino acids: CASSLGGSYEQYF. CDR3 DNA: TGTGCCAGCAGTTTGGGGGGATCCTACGAGCAGTACTTC.

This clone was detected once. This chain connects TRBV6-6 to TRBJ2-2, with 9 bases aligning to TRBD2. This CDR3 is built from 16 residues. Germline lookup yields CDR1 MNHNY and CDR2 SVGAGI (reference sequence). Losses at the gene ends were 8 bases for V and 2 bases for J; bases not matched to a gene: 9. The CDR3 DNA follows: TGTGCCAGCGGTAATAGCGGGAGTGGTAACACCGGGGAGCTGTTTTTT. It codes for CASGNSGSGNTGELFF.

The CDR3 protein is CSARGTSGRRSTGELFF. The CDR3 DNA sequence: TGCAGTGCTCGTGGGACTAGCGGGAGGCGATCCACCGGGGAGCTGTTTTTT. The V gene is TRBV20-1, the J gene TRBJ2-2, with 15 bases lining up with TRBD2. Germline V gives CDR1 DFQATT, CDR2 SNEGSKA (reference sequence). The CDR3 sequence is 17 residues long. V lost 5 bases, J lost 4 bases, and 8 bases stayed unmatched.

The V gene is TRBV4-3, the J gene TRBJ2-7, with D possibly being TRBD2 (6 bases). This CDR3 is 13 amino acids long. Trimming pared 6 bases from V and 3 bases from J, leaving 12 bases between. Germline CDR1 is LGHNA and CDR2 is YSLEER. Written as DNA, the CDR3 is TGCGCCAGCAGTGCGGGAACCCTCTACGAGCAGTACTTC. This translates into CASSAGTLYEQYF.